This TCR beta chain emerged from a study of long-term antiretroviral therapy in people with HIV (dated by TCRdb to the early 2020s). With regard to the full study: The earliest samples were collected roughly a decade before the 2015 WHO recommendation for immediate ART, at a time when ART was usually postponed until CD4 counts fell. This retrospective serial study examined whether starting ART and sustained HIV suppression were associated with changes in the composition and diversity of the TRB repertoire in peripheral blood. A total of under 250 cryopreserved PBMC samples were contributed to the cohort by 30 adults with confirmed HIV infection, with samples collected serially over a mean of about 6 years (range 1-12). Among the approximately 30 participants with HIV, more than ten were female. No cross-contamination during QIAcube processing turned up in test extractions that ran a monoclonal T-cell line alongside about 30 polyclonal samples.

Overall study results and their limits: Because pre-ART samples had limited cell numbers, profiling was done on unsorted PBMC rather than on sorted CD4+ and CD8+ T cells. The repertoire was dominated across all time points by expanded TRB clones identified before ART initiation, although this dominance was seen to fluctuate and to decrease in many PLHIV after ART. A significant increase in TRB diversity was found to be associated with ART initiation, although TRB diversity was observed to remain significantly below that of transplant donor controls even after long-term ART. Because PBMC availability was limited, only the TCR beta chain was sequenced, with no alpha chain pairing. Samples dated from the mid-2000s to the late 2010s, and the ART regimens used may be less effective than current ones. HIV repertoires had narrower CDR3 length ranges than controls, and the network structure suggested an antigen-experienced repertoire that shifted only slightly toward naive after ART. Inferences about post-ART repertoire changes were limited because no data were available on ART adherence, viral resistance or therapy changes.

To be included, a participant needed at least one PBMC sample from before ART initiation plus at least two post-ART samples. All participants with HIV were treated in the United States of America. Before DNA extraction, cryopreserved samples containing about 0.9-10 million PBMC were thawed and washed. At the time of the earliest PBMC sample, participants with HIV were aged between about 20 and 60 years. Per participant, PBMC samples came from 1-4 timepoints prior to ART initiation and 2-8 timepoints following ART initiation, for a median of 7 samples. Serial HIV viral load, CD4+ T-cell count, ART history and demographic data were obtained for every participant. Using a Qiagen kit on a QIAcube, genomic DNA was extracted from unsorted PBMC, with samples processed in batches of 12. Taken from the germline V gene, the CDR1 and CDR2 loops are SGHDT and YYEEEE. Trimmed from V: 1 base; trimmed from J: 2 bases; junction bases lacking a gene match: 1. There are 15 amino acids in the CDR3, from cysteine to phenylalanine inclusive. Here the CDR3 DNA is all that survives: 45 bases in frame from base 1.

The immunoSEQ hsTCRB v3.0 assay was used at survey level resolution to sequence the TRB variable region. The targeted TRB sequencing depth was roughly 35,000-50,000 T-cell genomes per sample. An Illumina MiSeq with a v3 150-cycle kit was used to sequence the pooled TRB libraries. For the original study's pipeline: Repertoire analysis ran in R within a reproducible Nextflow workflow covering QC, data transformation and analysis. LymphoSeq2, an R package for exploring AIRR-Seq data, was used to implement custom analyses. Several samples that yielded fewer than 5000 total TRB sequences were excluded, so that around 190 HIV repertoires were analyzed. Of the 188 retained HIV repertoires, almost 60 were collected before and approximately 130 after ART initiation. Repertoires were downsampled to 5000 TRB nucleotide sequences, and summary statistics were averaged over 100 downsampling iterations. TRB sequences were retained for analysis only if CDR3 regions of at least seven amino acids were present. Diversity was assessed using a clonality score derived from Shannon entropy and using the Gini coefficient. In repertoire networks, the top 5000 CDR3 amino acid sequences were linked whenever an edit distance of one separated two sequences. GLIPH2 predicted antigen specificity groups and MHC restriction for TRB CDR3 amino acid sequences. CDR3 amino acid sequences were matched against VDJdb and McPAS-TCR to flag known CMV, EBV, HIV or tissue antigen associations. Pre-ART, post-ART and control groups were compared with Wilcoxon signed-rank tests and Holm-Bonferroni correction. TCRdb mirrors the immuneACCESS table, restricted to in-frame sequences. Some clones are absent from its copies; in checked studies, under half trace to an unresolved V gene, and the reason for the others is unknown. V, J and clone size reflect that table, while D and trimming were determined from the DNA. Here the sample has about 20,000 clones; approximately 90% occur a single time. Of the sample, roughly 7% falls within the top ten clones.

For this clone: Its recognized antigen is unknown. Nothing much larger sits one base from this clone, and base qualities are not available.

This clonotype originated in a woman in her thirties with HIV. Sample: unsorted PBMCs, taken 1.8 years before starting antiretroviral therapy. The sequence joins TRBV5-6 to TRBJ2-5, with TRBD2 matching 11 junction bases. The CDR3 protein sequence reads: CASSLRLAGQETQYF. The nucleotide sequence is given as TGTGCCAGCAGCTTGCGACTAGCGGGGCAAGAGACCCAGTACTTC.